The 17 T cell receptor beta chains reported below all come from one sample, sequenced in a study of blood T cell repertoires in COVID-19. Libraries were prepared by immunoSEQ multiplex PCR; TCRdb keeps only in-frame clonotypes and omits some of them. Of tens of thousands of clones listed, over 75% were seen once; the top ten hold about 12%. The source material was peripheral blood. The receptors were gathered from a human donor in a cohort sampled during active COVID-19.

The CDR3 DNA reads TGTGCCAGCAACCCACTAGCGGGGGGGTTCACAGATACGCAGTATTTT. The encoded protein is CASNPLAGGFTDTQYF. The V gene is TRBV2, the J gene TRBJ2-3, with 13 bases that match TRBD2. With 7 bases clipped from V and 2 bases from J, the junction kept 6 bases outside the gene matches. In germline, CDR1 is SNHLY, CDR2 FYNNEI. CDR3 length equals 16 residues.

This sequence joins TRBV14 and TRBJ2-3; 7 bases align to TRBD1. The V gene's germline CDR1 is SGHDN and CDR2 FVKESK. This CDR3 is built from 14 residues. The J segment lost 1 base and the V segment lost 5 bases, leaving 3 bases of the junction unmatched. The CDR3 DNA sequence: TGTGCCAGCAGCGACGGACAGGGCACAGATACGCAGTATTTT. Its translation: CASSDGQGTDTQYF.

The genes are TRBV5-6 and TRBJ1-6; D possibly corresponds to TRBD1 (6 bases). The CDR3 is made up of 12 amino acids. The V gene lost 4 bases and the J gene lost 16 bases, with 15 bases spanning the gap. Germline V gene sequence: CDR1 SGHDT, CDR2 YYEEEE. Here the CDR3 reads CASSGPGHLLHF. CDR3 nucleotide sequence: TGTGCCAGCAGCGGGCCGGGACACCTTCTCCACTTT.

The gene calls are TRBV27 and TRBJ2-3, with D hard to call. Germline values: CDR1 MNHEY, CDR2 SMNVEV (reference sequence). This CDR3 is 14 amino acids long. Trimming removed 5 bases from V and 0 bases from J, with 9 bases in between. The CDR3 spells CASSNLGSTDTQYF. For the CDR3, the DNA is TGTGCCAGCAGTAACTTGGGCAGCACAGATACGCAGTATTTT.

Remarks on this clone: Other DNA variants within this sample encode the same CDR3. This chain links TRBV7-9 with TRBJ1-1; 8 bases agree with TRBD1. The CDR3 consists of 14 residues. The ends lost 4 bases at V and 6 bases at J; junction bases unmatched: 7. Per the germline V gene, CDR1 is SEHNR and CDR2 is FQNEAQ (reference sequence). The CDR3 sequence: CASSSGQGSSEAFF. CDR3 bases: TGTGCCAGCAGCTCTGGACAGGGATCATCTGAAGCTTTCTTT. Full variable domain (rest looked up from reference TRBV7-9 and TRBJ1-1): DTGVSQNPRHKITKRGQNVTFRCDPISEHNRLYWYRQTLGQGPEFLTYFQNEAQLEKSRLLSDRFSAERPKGSFSTLEIQRTEQGDSAMYLCASSSGQGSSEAFFGQGTRLTVV.

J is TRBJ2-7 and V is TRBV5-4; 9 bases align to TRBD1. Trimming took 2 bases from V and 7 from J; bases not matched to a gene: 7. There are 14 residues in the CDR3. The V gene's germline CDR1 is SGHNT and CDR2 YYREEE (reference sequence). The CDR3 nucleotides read TGTGCCAGCAGCTTAGGGGACAGGGCCTCAGAGCAGTACTTC. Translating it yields CASSLGDRASEQYF.

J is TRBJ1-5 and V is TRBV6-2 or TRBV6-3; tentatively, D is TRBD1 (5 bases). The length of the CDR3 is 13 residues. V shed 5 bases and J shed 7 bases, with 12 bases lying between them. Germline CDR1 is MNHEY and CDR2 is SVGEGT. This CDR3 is CASSVRVRQPQHF. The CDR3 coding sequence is TGTGCCAGCAGTGTCAGGGTGCGGCAGCCCCAGCATTTT.

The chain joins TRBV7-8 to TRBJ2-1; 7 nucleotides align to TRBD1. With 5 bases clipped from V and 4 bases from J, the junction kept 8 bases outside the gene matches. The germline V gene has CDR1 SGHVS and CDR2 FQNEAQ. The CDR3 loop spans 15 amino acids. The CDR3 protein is CASSKDRAEYNEQFF. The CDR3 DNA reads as TGTGCCAGCAGCAAAGACAGGGCGGAGTACAATGAGCAGTTCTTC.

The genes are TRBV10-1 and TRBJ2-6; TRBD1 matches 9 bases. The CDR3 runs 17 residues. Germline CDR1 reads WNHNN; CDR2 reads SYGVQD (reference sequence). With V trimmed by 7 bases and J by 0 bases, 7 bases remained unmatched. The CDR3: CASNATGGISGANVLTF. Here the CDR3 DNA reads TGCGCCAGCAATGCGACAGGGGGGATCTCTGGGGCCAACGTCCTGACTTTC.

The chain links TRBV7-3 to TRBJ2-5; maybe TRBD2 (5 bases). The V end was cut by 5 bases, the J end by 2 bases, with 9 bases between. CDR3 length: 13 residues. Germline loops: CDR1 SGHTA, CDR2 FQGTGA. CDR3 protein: CASSPTGQETQYF. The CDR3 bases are TGTGCCAGCAGCCCGACGGGGCAAGAGACCCAGTACTTC.

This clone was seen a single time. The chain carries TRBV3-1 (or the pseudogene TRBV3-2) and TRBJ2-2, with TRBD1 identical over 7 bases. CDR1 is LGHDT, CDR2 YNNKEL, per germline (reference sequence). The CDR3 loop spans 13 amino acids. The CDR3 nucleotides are TGTGCAGGGGGCCACGGGGACACCGGGGAGCTGTTTTTT. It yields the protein CAGGHGDTGELFF.

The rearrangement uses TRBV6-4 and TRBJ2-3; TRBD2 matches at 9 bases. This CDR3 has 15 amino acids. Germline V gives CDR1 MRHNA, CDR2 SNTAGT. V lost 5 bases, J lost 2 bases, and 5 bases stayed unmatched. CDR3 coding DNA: TGTGCCAGCAGTCCTCAGCGGGGGGCCACAGATACGCAGTATTTT. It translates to CASSPQRGATDTQYF.

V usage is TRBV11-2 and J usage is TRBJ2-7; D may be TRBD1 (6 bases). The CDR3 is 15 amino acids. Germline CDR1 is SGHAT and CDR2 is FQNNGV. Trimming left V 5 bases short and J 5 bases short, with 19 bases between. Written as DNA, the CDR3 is TGTGCCAGCAGCCCCATGGCAGGGGCAATCAACGAGCAGTACTTC. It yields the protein CASSPMAGAINEQYF.

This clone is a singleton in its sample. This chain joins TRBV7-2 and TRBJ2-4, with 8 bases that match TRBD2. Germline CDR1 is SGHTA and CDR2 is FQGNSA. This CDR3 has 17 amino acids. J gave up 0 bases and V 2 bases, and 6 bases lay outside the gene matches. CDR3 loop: CASSLRGGTAAKNIQYF. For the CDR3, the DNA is TGTGCCAGCAGCTTACGGGGGGGAACGGCAGCCAAAAACATTCAGTACTTC.

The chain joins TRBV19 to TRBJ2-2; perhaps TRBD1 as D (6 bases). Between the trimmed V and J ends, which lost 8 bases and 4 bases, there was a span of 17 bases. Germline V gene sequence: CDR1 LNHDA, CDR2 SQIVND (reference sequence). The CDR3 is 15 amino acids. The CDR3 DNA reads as TGTGCCAGTGAAAGGACAGCTGGGGCCACCGGGGAGCTGTTTTTT. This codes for CASERTAGATGELFF.

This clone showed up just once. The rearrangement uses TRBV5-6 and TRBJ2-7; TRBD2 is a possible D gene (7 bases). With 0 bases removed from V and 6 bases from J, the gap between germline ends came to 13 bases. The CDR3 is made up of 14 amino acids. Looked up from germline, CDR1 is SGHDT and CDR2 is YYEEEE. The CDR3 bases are TGTGCCAGCAGCTTGGACGGGGGGCGGGGCGAGCAGTACTTC. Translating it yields CASSLDGGRGEQYF.

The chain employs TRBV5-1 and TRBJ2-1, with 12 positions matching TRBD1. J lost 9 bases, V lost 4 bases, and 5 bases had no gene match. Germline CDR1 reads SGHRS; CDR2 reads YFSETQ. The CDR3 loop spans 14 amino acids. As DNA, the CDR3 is TGCGCCAGCAGCATAGGGACAGGGGGCACTGAGCAGTTCTTC. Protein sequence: CASSIGTGGTEQFF. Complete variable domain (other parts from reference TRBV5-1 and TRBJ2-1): KAGVTQTPRYLIKTRGQQVTLSCSPISGHRSVSWYQQTPGQGLQFLFEYFSETQRNKGNFPGRFSGRQFSNSRSEMNVSTLELGDSALYLCASSIGTGGTEQFFGPGTRLTVL.